The clone carrying this TCR beta chain was seen a handful of times. What it binds is unknown. Time point here: pre-sensitization, week 0. Treatment here: therapeutic diphenylcyclopropenone sensitization with weekly scalp DPC. RNA extraction used unfractionated whole blood as the source of total RNA. These data originate in a study of human T cells and chemical hapten exposure. TCRdb analysed the RACE reads with MiXCR anew, one entry per CDR3 protein. The table shows under 40,000 distinct CDR3 sequences, with approximately 12% occurring only once. Study results and limitations: The study found expanded TCRs formed significantly more large CDR3 similarity clusters than controls. Donors, who had alopecia, may show an immune response that differs from healthy people's.

CDR1 MDHEN and CDR2 SYDVKM come from the germline V gene. There are 14 residues in the CDR3. Trimming took 5 bases from V and 4 from J, leaving 15 bases between them. The clonotype was recovered from a woman between 35 and 50 years old with alopecia areata. Some clones in this sample may be carry-over from other donors' samples. The chain carries TRBV28 and TRBJ2-7, with D tentatively TRBD1 (6 bases). Sample: whole blood, taken in connection with sensitization to the hapten diphenylcyclopropenone (DPC). CDR3 sequence: CASSRSPQGYEQYF. Written as DNA, the CDR3 is TGTGCCAGCAGTCGAAGCCCCCAGGGGTACGAGCAGTACTTC.